One sample yielded the 4 T cell receptor beta chains listed below, sequenced in a study of cytomegalovirus exposure and HLA in healthy donors. Sequencing was performed with immunoSEQ multiplex PCR; in TCRdb, only in-frame clones are kept and a portion is missing. The table lists hundreds of thousands of clones, approximately 90% of them singletons, with roughly 0.83% in the top ten. The sample comprised PBMCs. Source of these receptors: a woman aged 18-30 years in good health and CMV-seronegative.

The rearrangement uses TRBV11-2 and TRBJ2-1; 12 bases line up with TRBD2. The CDR3 contains 17 residues. Germline V CDR1 and CDR2: SGHAT, FQNNGV. With V trimmed by 0 bases and J by 1 base, 1 base remained unmatched. Here the CDR3 DNA reads TGTGCCAGCAGCTTAGATCTAGCGGGGGGGTCCTACAATGAGCAGTTCTTC. Its protein is CASSLDLAGGSYNEQFF.

The V call is TRBV30, the J call TRBJ2-5; D ambiguous. This CDR3 has 12 amino acids. Germline CDR1 reads GTSNPN; CDR2 reads SVGIG (reference sequence). The V and J ends lost 2 bases and 2 bases respectively, with 6 bases between them. The CDR3 DNA reads as TGTGCCTGGAGTCGAGTTCAAGAGACCCAGTACTTC. This gives the protein CAWSRVQETQYF.

Details on this clone: Germline and junction disagree at one end, which may indicate a read error. The rearrangement links TRBV11-1 to TRBJ2-3; no clear D. The CDR3 is 14 residues long. Germline V gives CDR1 SGHAT, CDR2 FQDESV (reference sequence). The CDR3 reads CASRLASSTDTQYF. CDR3 sequence (DNA): TGTGCCAGCAGATTAGCATCTAGCACAGATACGCAGTATTTT.

The chain combines TRBV5-4 with TRBJ2-5; TRBD2 matches 13 bases. J was trimmed by 1 base and V by 3 bases; bases with no gene match: 3. CDR1 and CDR2 from the germline V gene are SGHNT and YYREEE (reference sequence). The CDR3 is made up of 16 amino acids. Here the CDR3 reads CASSSRTSGGQETQYF. The DNA for the CDR3 is TGTGCCAGCAGCTCAAGGACTAGCGGGGGCCAAGAGACCCAGTACTTC.